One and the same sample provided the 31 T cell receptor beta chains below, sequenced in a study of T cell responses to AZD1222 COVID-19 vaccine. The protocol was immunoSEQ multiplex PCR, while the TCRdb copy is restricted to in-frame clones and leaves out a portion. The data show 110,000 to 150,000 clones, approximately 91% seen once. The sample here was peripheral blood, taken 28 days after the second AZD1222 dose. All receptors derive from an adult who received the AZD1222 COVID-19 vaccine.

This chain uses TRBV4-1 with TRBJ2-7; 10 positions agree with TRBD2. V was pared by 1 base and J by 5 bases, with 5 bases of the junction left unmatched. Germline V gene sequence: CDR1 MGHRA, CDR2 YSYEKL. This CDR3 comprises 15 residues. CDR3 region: CASSQALAGENEQYF. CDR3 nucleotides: TGCGCCAGCAGCCAAGCGCTAGCGGGAGAAAACGAGCAGTACTTC.

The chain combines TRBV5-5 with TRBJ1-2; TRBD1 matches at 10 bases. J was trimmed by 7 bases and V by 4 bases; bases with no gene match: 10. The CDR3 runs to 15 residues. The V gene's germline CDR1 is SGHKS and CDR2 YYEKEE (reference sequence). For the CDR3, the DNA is TGTGCCAGCAGCGCCCAAACGGGACAGGGGTTTGGCTACACCTTC. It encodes CASSAQTGQGFGYTF.

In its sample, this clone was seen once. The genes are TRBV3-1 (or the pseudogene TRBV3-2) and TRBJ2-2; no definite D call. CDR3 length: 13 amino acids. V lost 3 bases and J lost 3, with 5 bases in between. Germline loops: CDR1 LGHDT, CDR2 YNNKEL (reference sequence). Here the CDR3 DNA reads TGTGCCAGCAGCCATGCGGACACCGGGGAGCTGTTTTTT. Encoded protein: CASSHADTGELFF.

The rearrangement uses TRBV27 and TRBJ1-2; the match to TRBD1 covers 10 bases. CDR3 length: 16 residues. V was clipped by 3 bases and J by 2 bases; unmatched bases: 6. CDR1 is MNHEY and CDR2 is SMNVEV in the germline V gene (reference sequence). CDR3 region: CASSFGTGAMNYGYTF. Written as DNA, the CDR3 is TGTGCCAGCAGTTTCGGGACAGGGGCTATGAACTATGGCTACACCTTC.

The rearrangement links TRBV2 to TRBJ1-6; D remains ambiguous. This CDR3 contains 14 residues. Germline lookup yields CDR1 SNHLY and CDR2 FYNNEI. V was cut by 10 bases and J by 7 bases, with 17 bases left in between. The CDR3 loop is CAINGRGGNSPLHF. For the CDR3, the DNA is TGTGCCATCAACGGTCGGGGTGGCAATTCACCCCTCCACTTT.

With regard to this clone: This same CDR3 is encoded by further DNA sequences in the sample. As DNA, the CDR3 is TGTGCCAGCTCACCGGTCAGCAATCAGCCCCAGCATTTT. Protein: CASSPVSNQPQHF. This chain joins TRBV18 and TRBJ1-5; D is unresolved. The CDR3 is 13 residues long. V was pared by 3 bases and J by 1 base, with 4 bases between. CDR1 KGHSH and CDR2 LQKENI come from the germline V gene.

The CDR3 region is CASSMEGRPNQPQHF. The CDR3 nucleotides read TGTGCCAGTAGTATGGAGGGAAGACCCAATCAGCCCCAGCATTTT. The rearrangement links TRBV19 to TRBJ1-5; D unclear. This CDR3 region has 15 residues. V shed 3 bases and J shed 3 bases, with 12 bases lying between them. The V gene's germline CDR1 is LNHDA and CDR2 SQIVND (reference sequence).

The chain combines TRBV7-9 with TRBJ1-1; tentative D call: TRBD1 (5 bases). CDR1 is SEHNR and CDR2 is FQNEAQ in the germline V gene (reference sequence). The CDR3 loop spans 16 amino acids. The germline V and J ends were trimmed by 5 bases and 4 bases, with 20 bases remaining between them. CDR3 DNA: TGTGCCAGCAGCCCCGCCGGGGTGGGGGGAGGCACTGAAGCTTTCTTT. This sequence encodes CASSPAGVGGGTEAFF.

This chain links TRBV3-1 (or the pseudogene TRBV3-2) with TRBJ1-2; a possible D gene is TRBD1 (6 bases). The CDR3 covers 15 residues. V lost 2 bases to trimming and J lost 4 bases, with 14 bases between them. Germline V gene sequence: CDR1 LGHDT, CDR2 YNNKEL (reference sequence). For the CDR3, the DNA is TGTGCCAGCAGCCAATCCGGGGGCTTGGGCTATGGCTACACCTTC. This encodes CASSQSGGLGYGYTF.

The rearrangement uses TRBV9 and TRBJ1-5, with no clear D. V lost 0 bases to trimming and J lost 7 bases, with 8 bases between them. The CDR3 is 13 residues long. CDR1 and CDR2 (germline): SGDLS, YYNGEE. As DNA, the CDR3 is TGTGCCAGCAGCGTAGGGGATAGACAGCCCCAGCATTTT. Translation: CASSVGDRQPQHF.

The CDR3 reads CATSSDPYGIYGYTF. The CDR3 region has the DNA TGTGCCACCAGCAGTGATCCTTACGGTATCTATGGCTACACCTTC. V and J are TRBV15 and TRBJ1-2, with no clear D. CDR1 and CDR2 from the germline V gene are LNHNV and YYDKDF (reference sequence). V shed 3 bases and J shed 4 bases, with 15 bases lying between them. The CDR3 extends over 15 amino acids.

The CDR3 loop is CATSRDSNTGDSNQPQHF. CDR3 nucleotides: TGTGCCACCAGCAGAGATTCGAACACAGGCGATAGCAATCAGCCCCAGCATTTT. V gene TRBV15 combines with J gene TRBJ1-5, with D tentatively TRBD1 (5 bases). The ends were cut back, 0 bases at V and 0 bases at J, with 15 bases in the middle. The CDR3 is made up of 18 amino acids. Germline CDR1 and CDR2: LNHNV and YYDKDF (reference sequence).

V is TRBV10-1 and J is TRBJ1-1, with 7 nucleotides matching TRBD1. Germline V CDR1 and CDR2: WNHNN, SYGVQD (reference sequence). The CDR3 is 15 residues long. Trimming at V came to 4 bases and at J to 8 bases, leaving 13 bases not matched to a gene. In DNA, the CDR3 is TGCGCCAGCAGTGCCACCCTCGCCCGGGACAGCGAAGCTTTCTTT. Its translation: CASSATLARDSEAFF.

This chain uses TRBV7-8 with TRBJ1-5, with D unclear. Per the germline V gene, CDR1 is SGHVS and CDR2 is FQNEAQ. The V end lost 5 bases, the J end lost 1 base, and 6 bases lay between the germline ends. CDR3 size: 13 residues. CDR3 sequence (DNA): TGTGCCAGCAGCGCTGACAGCAATCAGCCCCAGCATTTT. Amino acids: CASSADSNQPQHF. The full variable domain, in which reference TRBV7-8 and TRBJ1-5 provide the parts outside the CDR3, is GAGVSQSPRYKVAKRGQDVALRCDPISGHVSLFWYQQALGQGPEFLTYFQNEAQLDKSGLPSDRFFAERPEGSVSTLKIQRTQQEDSAVYLCASSADSNQPQHFGDGTRLSIL.

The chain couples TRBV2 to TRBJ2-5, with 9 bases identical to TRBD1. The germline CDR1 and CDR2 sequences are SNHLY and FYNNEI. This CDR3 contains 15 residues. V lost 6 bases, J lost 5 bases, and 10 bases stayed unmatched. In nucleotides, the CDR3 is TGTGCCAGCAGGCATCCGGGACAGGGTCGGGAGACCCAGTACTTC. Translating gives CASRHPGQGRETQYF.

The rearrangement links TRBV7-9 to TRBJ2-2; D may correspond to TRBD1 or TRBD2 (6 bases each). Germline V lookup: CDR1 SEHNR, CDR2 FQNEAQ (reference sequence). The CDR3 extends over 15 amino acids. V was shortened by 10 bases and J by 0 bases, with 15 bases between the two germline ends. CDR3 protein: CATPGADANTGELFF. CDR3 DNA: TGTGCCACCCCGGGGGCGGACGCGAACACCGGGGAGCTGTTTTTT.

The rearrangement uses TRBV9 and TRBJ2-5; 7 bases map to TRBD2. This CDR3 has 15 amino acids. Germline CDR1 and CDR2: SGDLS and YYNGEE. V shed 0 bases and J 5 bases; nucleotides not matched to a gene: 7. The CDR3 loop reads CASSVEFGGSETQYF. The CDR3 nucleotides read TGTGCCAGCAGCGTAGAGTTCGGGGGGTCTGAGACCCAGTACTTC.

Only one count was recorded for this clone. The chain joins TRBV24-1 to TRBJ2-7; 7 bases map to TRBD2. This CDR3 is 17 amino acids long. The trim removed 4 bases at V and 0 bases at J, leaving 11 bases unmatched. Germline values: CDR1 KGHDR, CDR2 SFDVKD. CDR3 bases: TGTGCCACCAGTGACCAAAGGTGGGGGGAGGGCTCCTACGAGCAGTACTTC. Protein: CATSDQRWGEGSYEQYF.

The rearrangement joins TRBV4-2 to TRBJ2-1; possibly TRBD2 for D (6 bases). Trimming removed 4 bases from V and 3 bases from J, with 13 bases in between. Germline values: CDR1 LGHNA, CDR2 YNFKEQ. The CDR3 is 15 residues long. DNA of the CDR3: TGTGCCAGCAGCCTCGAGCGGGTTAACTACAATGAGCAGTTCTTC. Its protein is CASSLERVNYNEQFF.

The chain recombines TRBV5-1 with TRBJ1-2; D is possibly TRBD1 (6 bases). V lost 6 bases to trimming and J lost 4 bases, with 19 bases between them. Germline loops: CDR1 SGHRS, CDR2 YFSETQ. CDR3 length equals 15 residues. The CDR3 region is CASKPTTGPSYGYTF. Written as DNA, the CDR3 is TGCGCCAGCAAGCCGACTACAGGGCCCTCCTATGGCTACACCTTC.

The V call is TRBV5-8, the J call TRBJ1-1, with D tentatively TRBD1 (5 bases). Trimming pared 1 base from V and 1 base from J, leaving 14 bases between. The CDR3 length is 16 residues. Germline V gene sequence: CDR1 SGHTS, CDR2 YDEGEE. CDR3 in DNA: TGTGCCAGCAGCTTGCACCGGGGACGGCGGAACACTGAAGCTTTCTTT. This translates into CASSLHRGRRNTEAFF. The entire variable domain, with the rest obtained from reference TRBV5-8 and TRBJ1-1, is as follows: EAGVTQSPTHLIKTRGQQATLRCSPISGHTSVYWYQQALGLGLQFLLWYDEGEERNRGNFPPRFSGRQFPNYSSELNVNALELEDSALYLCASSLHRGRRNTEAFFGQGTRLTVV.

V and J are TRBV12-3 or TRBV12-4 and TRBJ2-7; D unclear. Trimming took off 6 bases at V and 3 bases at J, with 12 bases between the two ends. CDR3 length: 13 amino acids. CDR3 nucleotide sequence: TGTGCCAGCAGACGGGCCGACCTCTACGAGCAGTACTTC. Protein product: CASRRADLYEQYF.

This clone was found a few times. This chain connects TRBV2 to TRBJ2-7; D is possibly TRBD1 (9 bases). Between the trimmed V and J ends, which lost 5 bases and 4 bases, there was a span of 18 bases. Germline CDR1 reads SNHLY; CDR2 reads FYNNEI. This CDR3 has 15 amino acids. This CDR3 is CASSPGGTGHYEQYF. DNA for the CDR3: TGTGCCAGCAGTCCGGGGGGGACAGGGCATTACGAGCAGTACTTC. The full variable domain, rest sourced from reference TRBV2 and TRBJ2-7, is EPEVTQTPSHQVTQMGQEVILRCVPISNHLYFYWYRQILGQKVEFLVSFYNNEISEKSEIFDDQFSVERPDGSNFTLKIRSTKLEDSAMYFCASSPGGTGHYEQYFGPGTRLTVT.

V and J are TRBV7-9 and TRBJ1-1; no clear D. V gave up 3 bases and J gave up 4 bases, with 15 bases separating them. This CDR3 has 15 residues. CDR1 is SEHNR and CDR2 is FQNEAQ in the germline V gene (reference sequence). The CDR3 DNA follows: TGTGCCAGCAGCTTCCCGGATAGTTGGGCCACTGAAGCTTTCTTT. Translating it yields CASSFPDSWATEAFF. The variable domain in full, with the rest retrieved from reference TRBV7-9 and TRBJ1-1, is DTGVSQNPRHKITKRGQNVTFRCDPISEHNRLYWYRQTLGQGPEFLTYFQNEAQLEKSRLLSDRFSAERPKGSFSTLEIQRTEQGDSAMYLCASSFPDSWATEAFFGQGTRLTVV.

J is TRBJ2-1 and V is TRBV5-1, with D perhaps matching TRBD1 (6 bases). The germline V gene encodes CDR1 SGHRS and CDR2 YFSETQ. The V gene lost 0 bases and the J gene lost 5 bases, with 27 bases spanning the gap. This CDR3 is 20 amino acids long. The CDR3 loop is CASSLAWNVPGASRDNEQFF. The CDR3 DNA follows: TGCGCCAGCAGCTTGGCCTGGAATGTTCCAGGGGCTAGCCGGGACAATGAGCAGTTCTTC.

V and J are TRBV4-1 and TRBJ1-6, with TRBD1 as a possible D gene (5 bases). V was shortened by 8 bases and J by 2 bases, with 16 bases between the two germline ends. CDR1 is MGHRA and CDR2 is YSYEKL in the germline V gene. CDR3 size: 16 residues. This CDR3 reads CASRQARDPYNSPLHF. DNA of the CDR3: TGCGCCAGCCGGCAGGCCAGGGACCCCTATAATTCACCCCTCCACTTT.

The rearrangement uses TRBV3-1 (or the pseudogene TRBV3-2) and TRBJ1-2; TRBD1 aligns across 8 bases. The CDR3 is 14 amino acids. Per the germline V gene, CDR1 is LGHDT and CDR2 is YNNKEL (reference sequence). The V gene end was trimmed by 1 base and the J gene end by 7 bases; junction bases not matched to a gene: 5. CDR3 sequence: CASSQGRTGTGYTF. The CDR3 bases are TGTGCCAGCAGCCAAGGCCGGACAGGGACTGGCTACACCTTC.

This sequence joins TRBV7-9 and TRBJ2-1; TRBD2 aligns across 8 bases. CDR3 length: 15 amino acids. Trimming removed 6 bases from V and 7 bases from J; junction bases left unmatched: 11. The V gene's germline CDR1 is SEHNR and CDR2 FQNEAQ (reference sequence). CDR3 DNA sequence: TGTGCCAGCAGTTCCCTGGGCGGGAGGAGGAATGAGCAGTTCTTC. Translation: CASSSLGGRRNEQFF.

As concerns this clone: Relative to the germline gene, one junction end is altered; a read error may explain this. In DNA form, the CDR3 reads TGTGCCAGCAGTTACTCGCAGTGGGACAGGGCGCCGCGGATCTTT. Translation: CASSYSQWDRAPRIF. V usage is TRBV6-2 or TRBV6-3 and J usage is TRBJ1-1, with 9 bases that match TRBD1. Germline V lookup: CDR1 MNHEY, CDR2 SVGEGT. The CDR3 sequence is 15 residues long.

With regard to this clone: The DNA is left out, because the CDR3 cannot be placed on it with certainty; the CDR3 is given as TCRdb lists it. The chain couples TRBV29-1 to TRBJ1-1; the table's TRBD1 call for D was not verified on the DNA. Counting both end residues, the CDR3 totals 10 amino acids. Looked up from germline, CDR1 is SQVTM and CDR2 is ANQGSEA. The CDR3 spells CSVVGVGTFF.

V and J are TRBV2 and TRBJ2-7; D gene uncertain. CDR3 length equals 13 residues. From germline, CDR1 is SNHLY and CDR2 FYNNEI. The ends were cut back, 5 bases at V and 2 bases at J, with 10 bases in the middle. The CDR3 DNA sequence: TGTGCCAGCAGTCCGACACACACCTACGAGCAGTACTTC. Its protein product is CASSPTHTYEQYF. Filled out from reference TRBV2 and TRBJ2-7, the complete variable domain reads EPEVTQTPSHQVTQMGQEVILRCVPISNHLYFYWYRQILGQKVEFLVSFYNNEISEKSEIFDDQFSVERPDGSNFTLKIRSTKLEDSAMYFCASSPTHTYEQYFGPGTRLTVT.